The 18 T cell receptor beta chains listed next were all sequenced from one sample in a study of control samples from healthy donors and cancer patients. This table comes from immunoSEQ multiplex PCR, and its TCRdb copy is limited to in-frame clones, with some not included. The table includes approximately 59,000 clones, over 75% detected once. Material: PBMCs. Receptor source: a woman aged 55 to 70 with lung cancer.

This clone was counted a single time. The chain employs TRBV5-8 and TRBJ1-3; D call uncertain. The V gene lost 4 bases and the J gene lost 0 bases, with 11 bases spanning the gap. CDR1 is SGHTS and CDR2 is YDEGEE in the germline V gene. This CDR3 has 15 residues. The CDR3 sequence: CASSARSHSGNTIYF. CDR3 nucleotide sequence: TGTGCCAGCAGCGCACGGAGTCACTCTGGAAACACCATATATTTT.

The chain combines TRBV25-1 with TRBJ1-5, with a possible D match to TRBD1 (6 bases). This CDR3 is built from 14 residues. Germline CDR1 reads MGHDK; CDR2 reads SYGVNS. The ends were cut back, 6 bases at V and 0 bases at J, with 9 bases in the middle. CDR3 DNA: TGTGCCAGCAGGGGACACTCTAGCAATCAGCCCCAGCATTTT. Translating it yields CASRGHSSNQPQHF.

V usage is TRBV18 and J usage is TRBJ1-2; D possibly corresponds to TRBD1 (6 bases). The V gene's germline CDR1 is KGHSH and CDR2 LQKENI. V dropped 5 bases and J dropped 6 bases, with 16 bases sitting between them. The CDR3 runs 14 residues. CDR3: CASSSSGASNGYTF. The CDR3 region has the DNA TGTGCCAGCTCATCTTCAGGGGCGAGTAATGGCTACACCTTC.

The rearrangement joins TRBV27 to TRBJ2-5; unclear D gene. Trimming cost V 2 bases and J 5 bases, with 6 bases left between them. Germline loops: CDR1 MNHEY, CDR2 SMNVEV (reference sequence). CDR3 size: 12 residues. Here the CDR3 DNA reads TGTGCCAGCAGTTTACCTAGGGAGACCCAGTACTTC. Protein: CASSLPRETQYF.

The rearrangement joins TRBV19 to TRBJ2-1; 8 nucleotides match TRBD2. The CDR3 covers 14 residues. The J segment lost 4 bases and the V segment lost 3 bases, leaving 2 bases of the junction unmatched. Germline V gene lookup returns CDR1 LNHDA and CDR2 SQIVND (reference sequence). CDR3 bases: TGTGCCAGTAGTATCGGCGGGGGGTACAATGAGCAGTTCTTC. This codes for CASSIGGGYNEQFF.

Many counts were recorded for this clone. V usage is TRBV9 and J usage is TRBJ1-2; unclear D gene. V was shortened by 4 bases and J by 12 bases, with 16 bases between the two germline ends. Germline CDR1 and CDR2: SGDLS and YYNGEE. The CDR3 runs to 12 residues. Here the CDR3 reads CASSPLEGGNTF. The DNA of the CDR3 is TGTGCCAGCAGCCCCCTAGAAGGCGGCAACACCTTC.

The rearrangement joins TRBV6-5 to TRBJ1-2, with D tentatively TRBD1 (6 bases). Germline V CDR1 and CDR2: MNHEY, SVGAGI. The CDR3 sequence is 14 residues long. Trimming took off 7 bases at V and 8 bases at J, with 20 bases between the two ends. The CDR3 DNA is TGTGCCAGCACGGAGGACAGATCGTCTAGAGGCTACACCTTC. It encodes CASTEDRSSRGYTF.

The CDR3 here is CASSLPPGPVSYEQYF. In DNA form, the CDR3 reads TGTGCCAGCAGCTTACCTCCGGGACCAGTTTCCTACGAGCAGTACTTC. This chain uses TRBV7-8 with TRBJ2-7, with D perhaps being TRBD1 or TRBD2 (5 bases each). The CDR3 spans 16 residues. The V gene's germline CDR1 is SGHVS and CDR2 FQNEAQ. V dropped 2 bases and J dropped 1 base, with 15 bases sitting between them.

The rearrangement links TRBV29-1 to TRBJ2-4, with D perhaps being TRBD1 or TRBD2 (6 bases each). CDR3 length: 13 amino acids. CDR1 and CDR2 (germline): SQVTM, ANQGSEA. Trimming shortened V by 5 bases and J by 10 bases, and 18 bases separated the two germline ends. This CDR3 reads CSVRRGDNNIQYF. CDR3 in DNA: TGCAGCGTTCGGAGGGGGGACAACAATATTCAGTACTTC.

This chain connects TRBV30 to TRBJ2-5; no firm D call. CDR1 GTSNPN and CDR2 SVGIG come from the germline V gene (reference sequence). This CDR3 is built from 13 residues. The V and J ends lost 2 bases and 4 bases respectively, with 11 bases between them. The CDR3 protein is CAWSRALRETQYF. CDR3 nucleotide sequence: TGTGCCTGGAGTAGGGCCCTGAGAGAGACCCAGTACTTC.

The V call is TRBV15, the J call TRBJ2-2; D possibly uses TRBD1 or TRBD2 (6 bases each). In germline, CDR1 is LNHNV, CDR2 YYDKDF (reference sequence). CDR3 size: 16 residues. V was clipped by 1 base and J by 4 bases, with 13 bases between them. In nucleotides, the CDR3 is TGTGCCACCAGCAGAGGGGGGGCCGGATTCACCGGGGAGCTGTTTTTT. Translated, it gives CATSRGGAGFTGELFF.

This clone has just a few counts. This chain links TRBV19 with TRBJ1-5; a possible D gene is TRBD1 (6 bases). Trimming left V 6 bases short and J 2 bases short, with 11 bases between. From germline, CDR1 is LNHDA and CDR2 SQIVND (reference sequence). CDR3 length equals 14 residues. The CDR3: CASSKQGRNQPQHF. In nucleotides, the CDR3 is TGTGCCAGTAGCAAACAGGGCCGCAATCAGCCCCAGCATTTT.

V and J are TRBV15 and TRBJ1-1; tentatively, D is TRBD1 (5 bases). The germline V gene encodes CDR1 LNHNV and CDR2 YYDKDF (reference sequence). This CDR3 region has 14 residues. Trimming took off 5 bases at V and 2 bases at J, with 12 bases between the two ends. CDR3 protein: CATSWGTGNTEAFF. Here the CDR3 DNA reads TGTGCCACCAGCTGGGGGACGGGAAACACTGAAGCTTTCTTT.

The chain couples TRBV5-4 to TRBJ2-7; 11 nucleotides match TRBD2. Germline lookup yields CDR1 SGHNT and CDR2 YYREEE (reference sequence). The length of the CDR3 is 17 residues. Trimming removed 4 bases from V and 1 base from J; junction bases left unmatched: 10. CDR3 protein: CASSPERASGRSYEQYF. CDR3 bases: TGTGCCAGCAGCCCGGAGCGGGCTAGCGGGAGGTCCTACGAGCAGTACTTC. Based on the CDR3 plus reference TRBV5-4 and TRBJ2-7, the full variable domain is ETGVTQSPTHLIKTRGQQVTLRCSSQSGHNTVSWYQQALGQGPQFIFQYYREEENGRGNFPPRFSGLQFPNYSSELNVNALELDDSALYLCASSPERASGRSYEQYFGPGTRLTVT.

V and J are TRBV6-5 and TRBJ1-6, with 8 bases identical to TRBD1. Germline-derived CDR1 and CDR2 are MNHEY and SVGAGI. This CDR3 contains 15 residues. After removal of 0 bases from V and 7 bases from J, the junction contained 2 bases not matched to a gene. The CDR3: CASSYSTGVNSPLHF. DNA of the CDR3: TGTGCCAGCAGTTACTCGACAGGGGTAAATTCACCCCTCCACTTT.

The rearrangement links TRBV28 to TRBJ1-2; D gene uncertain. V was pared by 6 bases and J by 8 bases, with 7 bases between. Per germline, CDR1 MDHEN and CDR2 SYDVKM. The CDR3 length is 10 residues. DNA of the CDR3: TGTGCCAGCAGGAACCTAGGCTACACCTTC. It specifies CASRNLGYTF.

V gene TRBV5-5 combines with J gene TRBJ1-2; maybe TRBD1 (6 bases). The CDR3 extends over 15 amino acids. V dropped 3 bases and J dropped 4 bases, with 16 bases sitting between them. Per the germline V gene, CDR1 is SGHKS and CDR2 is YYEKEE (reference sequence). CDR3 protein: CASSWGQGLPYGYTF. The CDR3 region has the DNA TGTGCCAGCAGCTGGGGGCAAGGGCTCCCCTATGGCTACACCTTC.

The chain links TRBV28 to TRBJ2-1, with 7 bases that match TRBD2. CDR1 and CDR2 (germline): MDHEN, SYDVKM. This CDR3 comprises 15 residues. The V gene end was trimmed by 4 bases and the J gene end by 7 bases; junction bases not matched to a gene: 10. The CDR3 reads CASSSAGREGNEQFF. The CDR3 DNA reads TGTGCCAGCAGTTCCGCAGGGAGGGAGGGAAATGAGCAGTTCTTC.